Listed below are T cell receptor beta chains from one sample, sequenced in a study of T-cell reconstitution after alpha-beta-depleted transplantation in children. In TCRdb, the PCR reads were re-called with MiXCR into one record per CDR3 protein. Here the sample spans over 70,000 distinct CDR3 sequences, 12% being singletons. The source was PBMCs from the stem cell graft donor, collected from the stem cell graft. Receptors originate from a human donor who donated a stem cell graft to a child with inherited bone marrow failure. The CDR3 runs from the conserved cysteine through the conserved F or W. A D gene is named only where the DNA matches it firmly. Some rows have no size entry. The others give once, few or many, or a class for an expanded clone.

V gene	clone size	J gene	D gene	CDR3 length	CDR3 protein	CDR3 DNA
TRBV10-3	many	TRBJ2-7	TRBD1	15	CAIRPDRGLSYEQYF	TGTGCCATCAGGCCAGACAGGGGACTCTCCTACGAGCAGTACTTC
TRBV18	many	TRBJ2-2	TRBD2	15	CASSPQREETGELFF	TGTGCCAGCTCACCGCAGCGGGAGGAAACCGGGGAGCTGTTTTTT
TRBV12-5	many	TRBJ2-7	NA	16	CASGQLGGTDAYEQYF	TGTGCTAGTGGTCAGCTTGGGGGGACAGACGCCTACGAGCAGTACTTC
TRBV20-1	few	TRBJ1-2	NA	18	CSARGGVTEDGGYYGYTF	TGCAGTGCTAGGGGGGGGGTAACAGAGGATGGTGGGTACTATGGCTACACCTTC
TRBV7-8	NA	TRBJ2-7	TRBD1	15	CASSLAEGALYEQYF	TGTGCCAGCAGCTTAGCCGAGGGGGCCCTCTACGAGCAGTACTTC
TRBV12-3/TRBV12-4	many	TRBJ2-1	TRBD2	16	CASSGGSLGGYNEQFF	TGTGCCAGCAGTGGCGGGAGTCTCGGGGGGTACAATGAGCAGTTCTTC
TRBV7-8	many	TRBJ1-1	NA	16	CASSLDHEGMNTEAFF	TGTGCCAGCAGCTTAGATCACGAGGGGATGAACACTGAAGCTTTCTTT
TRBV30	NA	TRBJ2-7	NA	13	CAWSVSRIYEQYF	TGTGCCTGGAGTGTTAGTCGGATCTACGAGCAGTACTTC
TRBV2	few	TRBJ2-5	NA	14	CASSEQGGEETQYF	TGTGCCAGCAGTGAGCAGGGGGGTGAAGAGACCCAGTACTTC
TRBV2	many	TRBJ1-6	NA	16	CASTTPLDSDNSPLHF	TGTGCCAGCACAACTCCCCTGGACAGCGATAATTCACCCCTCCACTTT
TRBV9	many	TRBJ2-3	NA	13	CASSPGTTDTQYF	TGTGCCAGCAGCCCCGGGACGACAGATACGCAGTATTTT
TRBV20-1	many	TRBJ1-2	NA	13	CSASGGDNYGYTF	TGCAGTGCTAGTGGCGGAGATAACTATGGCTACACCTTC
TRBV20-1	many	TRBJ2-1	TRBD2	10	CSATGTSNFF	TGCAGTGCGACCGGGACTAGCAACTTCTTC
TRBV7-9	many	TRBJ1-1	NA	15	CASSPGGGRGTEAFF	TGTGCCAGCAGTCCCGGGGGGGGCCGGGGCACTGAAGCTTTCTTT
TRBV25-1	many	TRBJ2-1	NA	15	CASSEMGSTRDEQFF	TGTGCCAGCAGTGAAATGGGGTCTACCAGGGATGAGCAGTTCTTC
TRBV6-1	few	TRBJ2-4	NA	17	CASSLGRGLGAKNIQYF	TGTGCCAGCAGTCTGGGTAGGGGATTGGGAGCCAAAAACATTCAGTACTTC
TRBV7-2	many	TRBJ1-5	NA	14	CASSLRQEGQPQHF	TGTGCCAGCAGCCTTCGACAGGAGGGACAGCCCCAGCATTTT
TRBV7-8	many	TRBJ1-5	TRBD1	15	CASSLDRGSNQPQHF	TGTGCCAGCAGCTTAGACAGGGGTAGCAATCAGCCCCAGCATTTT
TRBV7-6	few	TRBJ2-2	NA	16	CASSRPVGSDTGELFF	TGTGCCAGCAGCCGGCCCGTAGGGTCGGACACCGGGGAGCTGTTTTTT
TRBV20-1	many	TRBJ2-5	NA	13	CSARDGKQETQYF	TGCAGTGCTAGAGATGGGAAGCAAGAGACCCAGTACTTC
TRBV7-7	few	TRBJ2-3	TRBD1	19	CASSPHPLTGGEGTDTQYF	TGTGCCAGCAGCCCGCACCCCCTTACAGGGGGCGAAGGCACAGATACGCAGTATTTT
TRBV12-3/TRBV12-4	NA	TRBJ2-1	NA	11	CASSESNEQFF	TGTGCCAGCAGTGAGAGCAATGAGCAGTTCTTC
TRBV6-1	many	TRBJ1-5	TRBD1	18	CASSERDRASYSNQPQHF	TGTGCCAGCAGTGAAAGGGACAGGGCAAGCTATAGCAATCAGCCCCAGCATTTT
TRBV29-1	NA	TRBJ1-2	NA	11	CSAGTQYGYTF	TGCAGCGCAGGGACACAGTATGGCTACACCTTC
TRBV4-1	many	TRBJ2-7	NA	15	CASSQQTGRAHEQYF	TGCGCCAGCAGCCAACAAACAGGGAGGGCACACGAGCAGTACTTC
TRBV5-4	NA	TRBJ2-1	NA	14	CASRSSGGPNEQFF	TGTGCCAGCAGGTCCTCCGGAGGGCCGAATGAGCAGTTCTTC
TRBV20-1	many	TRBJ1-1	TRBD1	11	CSAGGQGRAFF	TGCAGTGCTGGCGGACAGGGGAGAGCTTTCTTT
TRBV10-3	NA	TRBJ2-7	TRBD2	14	CAISDGTAGDEQYF	TGTGCCATCAGTGACGGGACGGCGGGGGACGAGCAGTACTTC
TRBV20-1	few	TRBJ2-7	NA	15	CSARLGPGDAYEQYF	TGCAGTGCTAGACTGGGACCGGGGGACGCTTACGAGCAGTACTTC